The 5 T cell receptor beta chains below all came from one sample that was sequenced in a study of blood T cell repertoires in COVID-19. Method: immunoSEQ multiplex PCR; TCRdb's copy keeps in-frame clones and lacks some. The sample yields over 100,000 clones, roughly four fifths seen once. The sequenced material came from peripheral blood. These receptors were obtained from an older woman with acute or convalescent COVID-19.

The chain carries TRBV6-5 and TRBJ1-2; maybe TRBD1 (5 bases). Germline-derived CDR1 and CDR2 are MNHEY and SVGAGI. The V and J ends lost 0 bases and 13 bases respectively, with 15 bases between them. The CDR3 covers 13 residues. The CDR3 DNA sequence: TGTGCCAGCAGTTACTCGAATTTGCAGGGACTCACCTTC. Translation: CASSYSNLQGLTF.

The rearrangement links TRBV11-3 to TRBJ1-3; D is ambiguous. V was clipped by 4 bases and J by 0 bases, with 7 bases between them. The CDR3 extends over 14 amino acids. Germline V CDR1 and CDR2: SGHNT, YENEEA. This chain's CDR3 is CASSSGFSGNTIYF. The CDR3 DNA sequence: TGTGCCAGCAGCTCGGGATTCTCTGGAAACACCATATATTTT.

The genes are TRBV12-3 or TRBV12-4 and TRBJ1-3; D ambiguous. The CDR3 covers 12 residues. V was trimmed by 10 bases and J by 0 bases, leaving 7 bases between them. DNA for the CDR3: TGTGCCACCCTGTTCTCTGGAAACACCATATATTTT. This encodes CATLFSGNTIYF.

The chain couples TRBV9 to TRBJ1-3, with 9 bases lining up with TRBD1. CDR3 length equals 16 residues. Germline CDR1 is SGDLS and CDR2 is YYNGEE. V shed 1 base and J 2 bases; nucleotides not matched to a gene: 4. CDR3 residues: CASSVRGDRAGNTIYF. CDR3 DNA sequence: TGTGCCAGCAGCGTAAGAGGGGACAGGGCTGGAAACACCATATATTTT.

The chain combines TRBV19 with TRBJ1-5, with D tentatively TRBD1 (5 bases). This CDR3 region has 16 residues. V was shortened by 7 bases and J by 3 bases, with 19 bases between the two germline ends. The germline CDR1 and CDR2 sequences are LNHDA and SQIVND (reference sequence). This chain's CDR3 is CASNFGGTDLNQPQHF. In nucleotides, the CDR3 is TGTGCCAGTAACTTTGGGGGGACGGACCTCAATCAGCCCCAGCATTTT. The variable domain in full, with the rest retrieved from reference TRBV19 and TRBJ1-5, is DGGITQSPKYLFRKEGQNVTLSCEQNLNHDAMYWYRQDPGQGLRLIYYSQIVNDFQKGDIAEGYSVSREKKESFPLTVTSAQKNPTAFYLCASNFGGTDLNQPQHFGDGTRLSIL.